The T cell receptor (beta chain) described here comes from a study of blood T cell repertoires in COVID-19. The CDR3 contains 15 residues. Trimming cost V 3 bases and J 3 bases, with 17 bases left between them. Looked up from germline, CDR1 is GTSNPN and CDR2 is SVGIG (reference sequence). Clones were sequenced by immunoSEQ multiplex PCR, and TCRdb holds only the in-frame ones, with some missing. The table shows approximately 100,000 clones, with 90% to 95% occurring only once. The V call is TRBV30, the J call TRBJ1-1, with D tentatively TRBD1 (5 bases). The sequence came from a man in his 60s with acute or convalescent COVID-19. The sequencing sample was made of peripheral blood. The CDR3 DNA sequence: TGTGCCTGGAGGTGGCAGGGCAAGCTCGACACTGAAGCTTTCTTT. Amino acid sequence: CAWRWQGKLDTEAFF.